This T cell receptor (beta chain) comes out of a study of cytomegalovirus exposure and HLA in healthy donors. As for this clone: The target antigen is unknown.

PCR amplification relied on 60 Vbeta primers (plus 13 Jbeta primers). The method was immunoSEQ multiplex PCR; TCRdb's version includes in-frame clones alone and lacks a portion of them. This sample yields about 50,000 clones, of which around 70% are seen a single time; about 9.1% belongs to the top ten. Donors showed nominal health when sampled, although they likely had unrecorded immune exposures. Study-level results: In a later analysis, a missense DCLRE1C variant was linked to TCR beta V- and J-gene trimming. The authors later found most CMV-associated TCR beta chains appeared HLA-restricted.

The sample taken for sequencing was PBMCs. The receptor's source is a woman in her forties or fifties in good health and CMV-seronegative.

CDR3 protein: CASSEIQQETQYF. The CDR3 DNA is TGTGCCAGCAGTGAAATACAGCAAGAGACCCAGTACTTC. The chain combines TRBV2 with TRBJ2-5; D gene unclear. The CDR3 is 13 residues long. Trimming pared 2 bases from V and 2 bases from J, leaving 6 bases between. Germline V gene data show CDR1 as SNHLY and CDR2 as FYNNEI.